This paragraph reports one T cell receptor beta chain. Its antigen is unidentified. This entry is derived from a study of OX40 agonist ivuxolimab in advanced cancers. Study-level background: A mean age of roughly 62 years, range about 20 to 90, was recorded, and 70% to 85% were male. Three individuals attained partial responses, comprising one hepatocellular carcinoma case and two cutaneous melanoma cases.

This table comes from immunoSEQ multiplex PCR, and its TCRdb copy is limited to in-frame clones, with some not included. The sample yields more than 65,000 clones, more than 70% seen once. The V gene's germline CDR1 is ENHRY and CDR2 SYGVKD. V gave up 0 bases and J gave up 6 bases, with 11 bases separating them. The CDR3 runs 15 residues. Study-level results: Antigens targeted by the expanded peripheral T cells were not determined.

The sequence derives from an adult with an advanced solid tumor such as melanoma, head and neck, liver or kidney cancer. The rearrangement links TRBV10-3 to TRBJ2-2, with D possibly being TRBD1 or TRBD2 (5 bases each). The starting material was CD4+ or CD8+ T cells sorted from blood, obtained in a trial of the OX40 agonist ivuxolimab. In DNA, the CDR3 is TGTGCCATCAGTGAGTCGATTTGGGGGTCCGGGGAGCTGTTTTTT. This encodes CAISESIWGSGELFF.